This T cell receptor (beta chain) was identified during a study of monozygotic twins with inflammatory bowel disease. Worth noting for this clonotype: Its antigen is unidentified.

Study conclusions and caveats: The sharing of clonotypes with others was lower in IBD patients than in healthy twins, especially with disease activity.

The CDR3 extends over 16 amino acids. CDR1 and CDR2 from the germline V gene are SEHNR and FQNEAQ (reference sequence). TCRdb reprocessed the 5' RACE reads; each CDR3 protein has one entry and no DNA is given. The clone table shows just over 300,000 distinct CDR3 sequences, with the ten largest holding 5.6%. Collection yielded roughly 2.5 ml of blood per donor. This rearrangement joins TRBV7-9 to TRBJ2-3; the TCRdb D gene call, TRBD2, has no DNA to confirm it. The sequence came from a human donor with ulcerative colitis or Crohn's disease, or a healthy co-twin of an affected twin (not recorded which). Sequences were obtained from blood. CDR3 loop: CASSPTSGGDTDTQYF.